A selection of T cell receptor beta chains follows, all from one sample in a study of T cell responses to AZD1222 COVID-19 vaccine. Generated by immunoSEQ multiplex PCR, the TCRdb table keeps only in-frame clones and is missing some. In the table there are some 130,000 clones, about nine tenths of which are singletons. The source was peripheral blood, collected on day 0 of AZD1222 vaccination. These receptors were collected from an adult in good health. CDR3s include the opening cysteine and the closing phenylalanine or tryptophan. The order of the fields is D gene, J gene, V gene, clone size, CDR3 protein, CDR3 DNA. A D gene is named only where the DNA matches it firmly. Clone size is stated in some rows and not others, as once, few, many or a class when expanded.

TRBD2 | TRBJ2-3 | TRBV6-5 | - | CASSYSGTRLDTQYF | TGTGCCAGCAGTTACTCCGGGACTAGACTAGATACGCAGTATTTT
TRBD2 | TRBJ2-1 | TRBV7-3 | - | CASREGHEQFF | TGTGCCAGCCGGGAGGGGCATGAGCAGTTCTTC
TRBD2 | TRBJ2-1 | TRBV6-4 | - | CASSSRTSGLYNEQFF | TGTGCCAGCAGTAGCCGTACTAGCGGCCTTTACAATGAGCAGTTCTTC
- | TRBJ2-1 | TRBV3-1/TRBV3-2 | - | CASSQKSGGSYNEQFF | TGTGCCAGCAGCCAAAAGAGTGGGGGGAGTTACAATGAGCAGTTCTTC
- | TRBJ2-7 | TRBV19 | once | CASSTPSTGLSYEQYF | TGTGCCAGTAGTACCCCCTCAACAGGGTTATCCTACGAGCAGTACTTC
- | TRBJ2-2 | TRBV7-8 | - | CASSINPMTGELFF | TGTGCCAGCAGCATTAATCCAATGACCGGGGAGCTGTTTTTT
- | TRBJ1-2 | TRBV7-2 | - | CASSLSRGLNYGYTF | TGTGCCAGCAGCTTAAGTCGGGGACTTAACTATGGCTACACCTTC
- | TRBJ2-2 | TRBV3-1/TRBV3-2 | - | CASSTNTGELFF | TGTGCCAGCAGCACGAACACCGGGGAGCTGTTTTTT
- | TRBJ1-5 | TRBV6-5 | - | CASSYSGNSQPQHF | TGTGCCAGCAGTTACTCAGGGAACAGTCAGCCCCAGCATTTT
- | TRBJ2-7 | TRBV28 | - | CASSPPPGAAPYEQYF | TGTGCCAGCAGTCCACCACCAGGGGCTGCACCCTACGAGCAGTACTTC
- | TRBJ1-3 | TRBV6-6 | once | CASRSAGSGNTIYF | TGTGCCAGCAGATCGGCGGGCTCTGGAAACACCATATATTTT
TRBD2 | TRBJ2-1 | TRBV28 | - | CASSLTSGAYNEQFF | TGTGCCAGCAGCCTGACTAGCGGGGCATACAATGAGCAGTTCTTC
TRBD2 | TRBJ2-2 | TRBV15 | - | CATSRTPGLAGTGELFF | TGTGCCACCAGCAGGACCCCGGGACTAGCGGGAACCGGGGAGCTGTTTTTT
- | TRBJ1-3 | TRBV10-3 | - | CAISEPGVGNTIYF | TGTGCCATCAGTGAACCCGGGGTGGGAAACACCATATATTTT
- | TRBJ2-1 | TRBV28 | - | CASSLSRPLEYSYNEQFF | TGTGCCAGCAGTTTAAGCCGGCCCCTAGAGTACTCCTACAATGAGCAGTTCTTC
- | TRBJ2-1 | TRBV3-1/TRBV3-2 | - | CASSQADNEQFF | TGTGCCAGCAGCCAGGCCGACAATGAGCAGTTCTTC
TRBD1 | TRBJ1-3 | TRBV5-5 | - | CASSLYGQALGNTIYF | TGTGCCAGCAGCTTGTACGGACAGGCCCTGGGAAACACCATATATTTT
TRBD1 | TRBJ1-2 | TRBV20-1 | - | CSARGQGYTF | TGCAGTGCTAGAGGACAGGGGTACACCTTC
TRBD1 | TRBJ1-6 | TRBV11-2 | - | CASSSELDRALYSPLHF | TGTGCCAGCAGCTCCGAGCTGGACAGGGCCCTTTATTCACCCCTCCACTTT
TRBD2 | TRBJ2-7 | TRBV6-5 | - | CASSGGDRSYEQYF | TGTGCCAGCAGCGGGGGGGATCGATCCTACGAGCAGTACTTC
- | TRBJ1-5 | TRBV21-1 | few | CASSDRTGGVGVSNQPQHF | TGTGCCAGCAGCGACCGGACAGGGGGCGTGGGGGTTAGCAATCAGCCCCAGCATTTT
TRBD1 | TRBJ2-7 | TRBV5-8 | - | CASSSYRGPTYEQYF | TGTGCCAGCAGCTCGTACAGGGGGCCCACCTACGAGCAGTACTTC
TRBD2 | TRBJ2-7 | TRBV5-1 | many | CASSSEPGLPEQYF | TGCGCCAGCAGCTCCGAACCGGGACTACCGGAGCAGTACTTC
- | TRBJ1-1 | TRBV11-3 | - | CASSSPRSPEAFF | TGTGCCAGCAGCTCCCCCAGGTCTCCGGAAGCTTTCTTT
- | TRBJ2-1 | TRBV11-3 | - | CASSSSGIYNEQFF | TGTGCCAGCAGCTCGAGCGGAATTTACAATGAGCAGTTCTTC
- | TRBJ1-2 | TRBV14 | - | CASSQIGVYGYTF | TGTGCCAGCAGCCAAATAGGGGTCTATGGCTACACCTTC
- | TRBJ1-5 | TRBV28 | - | CASSPFGGNSAQPQHF | TGTGCCAGCAGCCCTTTCGGGGGAAATTCCGCTCAGCCCCAGCATTTT
- | TRBJ2-5 | TRBV19 | - | CASSDRTRLGTQYF | TGTGCCAGTAGTGACCGGACCAGACTGGGGACCCAGTACTTC
- | TRBJ2-7 | TRBV19 | - | CASSIWNGISEQYF | TGTGCCAGTAGTATATGGAATGGGATCTCCGAGCAGTACTTC
TRBD1 | TRBJ2-7 | TRBV6-6 | once | CASTTGDSYEQYF | TGTGCCAGCACCACAGGGGACTCCTACGAGCAGTACTTC
TRBD1 | TRBJ2-5 | TRBV7-2 | - | CASSLNRGLVETQYF | TGTGCCAGCAGCTTAAACAGGGGGCTGGTCGAGACCCAGTACTTC
- | TRBJ1-2 | TRBV28 | once | CASSFGGDRSVYGYTF | TGTGCCAGCAGTTTTGGGGGGGATCGGAGTGTCTATGGCTACACCTTC
- | TRBJ2-5 | TRBV2 | - | CASTLGAVRYF | TGTGCCAGCACCCTCGGGGCAGTTAGGTACTTC
- | TRBJ2-7 | TRBV6-2/TRBV6-3 | - | CASSMAGYSYEQYF | TGTGCCAGCAGTATGGCAGGGTACTCCTACGAGCAGTACTTC
- | TRBJ1-5 | TRBV24-1 | once | CATSDTNQPQHF | TGTGCCACCAGTGATACCAATCAGCCCCAGCATTTT
TRBD1 | TRBJ2-7 | TRBV6-2/TRBV6-3 | - | CASSYLRDRAYEQYF | TGTGCCAGCAGTTACCTCCGGGACAGAGCCTACGAGCAGTACTTC
- | TRBJ1-2 | TRBV2 | - | CASSEGGPFYGYTF | TGTGCCAGCAGTGAAGGGGGGCCTTTCTATGGCTACACCTTC